This TCR beta chain is drawn from a study of pediatric ulcerative colitis. TCRdb's table, derived via immunoSEQ multiplex PCR, lists solely in-frame clones and lacks some. The sample includes fewer than 30,000 clones, more than 65% seen only once; the top ten take roughly 7.8%. During colonoscopy, one to two rectal pinch biopsies were collected. The germline gives CDR1 SGHRS, CDR2 YFSETQ. The CDR3 loop spans 14 amino acids. Trimming took 2 bases from V and 3 from J, leaving 11 bases between them. The gene calls are TRBV5-1 and TRBJ1-2; tentative D call: TRBD1 (6 bases). Sequencing used gut tissue. The origin of this receptor is a boy between 5 and 17 years old with severe ulcerative colitis. The CDR3 bases are TGCGCCAGCAGCTTTACAGGGTCCGACTATGGCTACACCTTC. Its translation is CASSFTGSDYGYTF.